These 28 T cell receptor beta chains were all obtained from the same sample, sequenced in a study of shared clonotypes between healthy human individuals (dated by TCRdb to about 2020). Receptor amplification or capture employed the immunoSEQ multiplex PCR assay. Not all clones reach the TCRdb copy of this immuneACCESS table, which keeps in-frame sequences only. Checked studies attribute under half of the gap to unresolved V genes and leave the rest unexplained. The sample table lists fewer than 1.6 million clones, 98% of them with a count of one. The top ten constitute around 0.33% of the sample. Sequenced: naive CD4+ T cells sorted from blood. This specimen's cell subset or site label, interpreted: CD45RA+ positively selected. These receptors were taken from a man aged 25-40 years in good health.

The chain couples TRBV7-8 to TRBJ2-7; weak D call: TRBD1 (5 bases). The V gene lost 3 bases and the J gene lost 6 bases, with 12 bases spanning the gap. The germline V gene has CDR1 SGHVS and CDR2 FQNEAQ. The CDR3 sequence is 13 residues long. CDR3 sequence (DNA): TGTGCCAGCAGCTTCTCACAGGCAAGCGAGCAGTACTTC. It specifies CASSFSQASEQYF.

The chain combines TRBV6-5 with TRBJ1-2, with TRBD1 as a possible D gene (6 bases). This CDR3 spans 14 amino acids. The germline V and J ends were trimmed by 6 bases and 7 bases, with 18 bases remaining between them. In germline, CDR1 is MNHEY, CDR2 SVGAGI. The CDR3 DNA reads TGTGCCAGCAGATGGACGGGGGCGGGAGGTGGCTACACCTTC. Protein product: CASRWTGAGGGYTF.

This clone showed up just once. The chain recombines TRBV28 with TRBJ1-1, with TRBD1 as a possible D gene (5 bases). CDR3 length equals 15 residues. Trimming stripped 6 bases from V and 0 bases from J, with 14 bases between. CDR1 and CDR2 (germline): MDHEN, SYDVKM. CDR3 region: CASSGPGTMNTEAFF. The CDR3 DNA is TGTGCCAGCAGCGGGCCCGGGACCATGAACACTGAAGCTTTCTTT. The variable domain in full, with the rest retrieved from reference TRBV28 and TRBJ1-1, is DVKVTQSSRYLVKRTGEKVFLECVQDMDHENMFWYRQDPGLGLRLIYFSYDVKMKEKGDIPEGYSVSREKKERFSLILESASTNQTSMYLCASSGPGTMNTEAFFGQGTRLTVV.

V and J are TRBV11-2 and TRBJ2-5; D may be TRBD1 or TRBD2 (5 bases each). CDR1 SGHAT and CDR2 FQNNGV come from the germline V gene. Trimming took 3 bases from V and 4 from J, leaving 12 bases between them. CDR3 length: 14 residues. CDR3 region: CASSLGDIRETQYF. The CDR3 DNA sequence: TGTGCCAGCAGCTTGGGGGATATCCGAGAGACCCAGTACTTC.

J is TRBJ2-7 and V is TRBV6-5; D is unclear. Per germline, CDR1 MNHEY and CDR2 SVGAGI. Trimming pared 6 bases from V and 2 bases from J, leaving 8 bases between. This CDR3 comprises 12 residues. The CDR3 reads CASSDTAYEQYF. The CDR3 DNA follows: TGTGCCAGCAGCGATACAGCCTACGAGCAGTACTTC.

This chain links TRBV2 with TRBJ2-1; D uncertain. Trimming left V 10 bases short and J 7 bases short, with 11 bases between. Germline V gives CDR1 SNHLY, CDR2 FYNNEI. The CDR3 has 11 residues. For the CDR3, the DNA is TGTGCCAATCTTCAGGATAATGAGCAGTTCTTC. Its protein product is CANLQDNEQFF.

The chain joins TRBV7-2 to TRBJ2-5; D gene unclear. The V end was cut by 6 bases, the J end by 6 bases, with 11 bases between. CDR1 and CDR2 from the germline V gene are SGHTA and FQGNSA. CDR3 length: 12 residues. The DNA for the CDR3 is TGTGCCAGCAGTTTCCTCGCGAAGACCCAGTACTTC. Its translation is CASSFLAKTQYF.

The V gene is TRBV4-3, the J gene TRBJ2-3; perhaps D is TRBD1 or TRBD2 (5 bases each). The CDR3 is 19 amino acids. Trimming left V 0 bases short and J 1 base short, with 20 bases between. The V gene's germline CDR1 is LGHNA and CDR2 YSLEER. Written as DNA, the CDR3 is TGCGCCAGCAGCCAAGATTCCCAGGGAGTGGGTTCAGGCACAGATACGCAGTATTTT. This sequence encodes CASSQDSQGVGSGTDTQYF.

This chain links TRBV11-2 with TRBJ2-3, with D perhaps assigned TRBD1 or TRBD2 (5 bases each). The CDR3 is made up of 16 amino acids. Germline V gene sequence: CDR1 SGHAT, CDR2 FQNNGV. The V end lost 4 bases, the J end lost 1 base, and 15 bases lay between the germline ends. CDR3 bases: TGTGCCAGCAGCTCCGAGGGGCAGTGGGGCACAGATACGCAGTATTTT. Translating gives CASSSEGQWGTDTQYF.

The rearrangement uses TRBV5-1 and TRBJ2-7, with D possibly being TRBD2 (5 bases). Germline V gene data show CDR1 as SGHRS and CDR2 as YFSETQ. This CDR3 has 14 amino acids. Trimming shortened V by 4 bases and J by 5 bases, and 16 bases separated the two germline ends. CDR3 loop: CASSLDSPVDEQYF. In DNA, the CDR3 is TGCGCCAGCAGCCTGGACTCTCCGGTGGACGAGCAGTACTTC.

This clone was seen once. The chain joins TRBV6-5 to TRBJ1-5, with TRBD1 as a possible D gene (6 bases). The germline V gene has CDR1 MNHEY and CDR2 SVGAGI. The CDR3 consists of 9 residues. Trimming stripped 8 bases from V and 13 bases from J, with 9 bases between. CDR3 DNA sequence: TGTGCCAGCGGGACACCGCAGCATTTT. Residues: CASGTPQHF.

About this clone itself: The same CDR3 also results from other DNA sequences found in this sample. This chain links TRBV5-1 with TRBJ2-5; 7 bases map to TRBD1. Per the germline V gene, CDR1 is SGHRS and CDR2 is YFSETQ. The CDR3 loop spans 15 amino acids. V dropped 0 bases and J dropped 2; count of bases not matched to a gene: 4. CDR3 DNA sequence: TGCGCCAGCAGCTTGGTGCCGGGACAGCAAGAGACCCAGTACTTC. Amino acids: CASSLVPGQQETQYF.

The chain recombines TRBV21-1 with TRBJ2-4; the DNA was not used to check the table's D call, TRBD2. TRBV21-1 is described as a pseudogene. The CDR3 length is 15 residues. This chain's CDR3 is CASSPTPGPKNIQYF. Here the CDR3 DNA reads TGTGCCAGCAGCCCCACCCCGGGTCCCAAAAACATTCAGTACTTC.

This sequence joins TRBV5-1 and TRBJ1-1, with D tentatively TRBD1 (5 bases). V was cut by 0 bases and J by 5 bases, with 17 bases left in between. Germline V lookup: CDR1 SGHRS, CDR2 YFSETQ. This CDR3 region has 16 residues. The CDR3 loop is CASSLGPGTARTEAFF. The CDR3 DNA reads TGCGCCAGCAGCTTGGGGCCCGGGACCGCGAGGACTGAAGCTTTCTTT.

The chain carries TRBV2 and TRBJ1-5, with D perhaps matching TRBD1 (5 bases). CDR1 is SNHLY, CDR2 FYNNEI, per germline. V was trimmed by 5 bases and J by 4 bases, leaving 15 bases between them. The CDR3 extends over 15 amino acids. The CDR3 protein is CASSKRVGGNQPQHF. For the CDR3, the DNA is TGTGCCAGCAGTAAGAGGGTCGGGGGGAATCAGCCCCAGCATTTT. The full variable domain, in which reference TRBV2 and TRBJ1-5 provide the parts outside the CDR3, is EPEVTQTPSHQVTQMGQEVILRCVPISNHLYFYWYRQILGQKVEFLVSFYNNEISEKSEIFDDQFSVERPDGSNFTLKIRSTKLEDSAMYFCASSKRVGGNQPQHFGDGTRLSIL.

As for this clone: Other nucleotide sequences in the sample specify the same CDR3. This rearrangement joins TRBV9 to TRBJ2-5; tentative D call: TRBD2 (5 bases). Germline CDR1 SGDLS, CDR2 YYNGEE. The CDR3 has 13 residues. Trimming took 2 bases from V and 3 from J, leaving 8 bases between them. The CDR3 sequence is CASSVRGEETQYF. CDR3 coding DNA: TGTGCCAGCAGCGTCCGGGGAGAAGAGACCCAGTACTTC.

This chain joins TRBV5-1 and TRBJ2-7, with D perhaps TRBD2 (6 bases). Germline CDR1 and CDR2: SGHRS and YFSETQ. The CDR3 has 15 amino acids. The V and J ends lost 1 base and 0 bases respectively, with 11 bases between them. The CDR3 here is CASSLSAGLSYEQYF. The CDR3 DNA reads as TGCGCCAGCAGCTTGTCTGCGGGACTCTCCTACGAGCAGTACTTC. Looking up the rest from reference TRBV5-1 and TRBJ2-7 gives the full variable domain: KAGVTQTPRYLIKTRGQQVTLSCSPISGHRSVSWYQQTPGQGLQFLFEYFSETQRNKGNFPGRFSGRQFSNSRSEMNVSTLELGDSALYLCASSLSAGLSYEQYFGPGTRLTVT.

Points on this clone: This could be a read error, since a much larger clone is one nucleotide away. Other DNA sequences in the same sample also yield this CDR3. The CDR3: CASSRQETQYF. Here the CDR3 DNA reads TGTGCCAGCTCACGCCAAGAGACCCAGTACTTC. V usage is TRBV18 and J usage is TRBJ2-5; no reliable D call. The CDR3 spans 11 residues. Looked up from germline, CDR1 is KGHSH and CDR2 is LQKENI. The V gene lost 4 bases and the J gene lost 1 base, with 1 base spanning the gap.

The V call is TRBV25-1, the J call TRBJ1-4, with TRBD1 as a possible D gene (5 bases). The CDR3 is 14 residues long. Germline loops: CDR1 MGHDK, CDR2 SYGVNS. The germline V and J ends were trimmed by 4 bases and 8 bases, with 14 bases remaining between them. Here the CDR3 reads CASSAGGFDEKLFF. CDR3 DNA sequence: TGTGCCAGCAGTGCCGGGGGGTTCGACGAAAAACTGTTTTTT.

The CDR3 DNA is TGTGCCAGCAGCTTAAGTCACACAGTTAACTATGGCTACACCTTC. Translated, it gives CASSLSHTVNYGYTF. The chain couples TRBV7-3 to TRBJ1-2; D gene ambiguous. Germline V gene data show CDR1 as SGHTA and CDR2 as FQGTGA. The CDR3 consists of 15 residues. Deletions cut 1 base from V and 1 base from J, with 10 bases between.

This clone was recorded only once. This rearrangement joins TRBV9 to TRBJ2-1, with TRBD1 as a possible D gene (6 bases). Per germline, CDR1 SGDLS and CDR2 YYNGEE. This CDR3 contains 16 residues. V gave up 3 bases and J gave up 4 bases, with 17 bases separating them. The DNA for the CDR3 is TGTGCCAGCAGCGCTTACCAGGGGCGACGATACAATGAGCAGTTCTTC. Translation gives CASSAYQGRRYNEQFF.

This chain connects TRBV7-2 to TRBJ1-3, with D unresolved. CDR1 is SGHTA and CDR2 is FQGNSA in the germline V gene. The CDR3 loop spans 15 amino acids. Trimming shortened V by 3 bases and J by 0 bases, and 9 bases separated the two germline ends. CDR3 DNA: TGTGCCAGCAGCTTTGGGCAGCCCTCTGGAAACACCATATATTTT. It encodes CASSFGQPSGNTIYF. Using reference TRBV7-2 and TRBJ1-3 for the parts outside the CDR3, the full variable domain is GAGVSQSPSNKVTEKGKDVELRCDPISGHTALYWYRQSLGQGLEFLIYFQGNSAPDKSGLPSDRFSAERTGGSVSTLTIQRTQQEDSAVYLCASSFGQPSGNTIYFGEGSWLTVV.

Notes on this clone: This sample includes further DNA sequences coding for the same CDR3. In nucleotides, the CDR3 is TGCAGTGCTAGAGATCGGAACACCATATATTTT. This encodes CSARDRNTIYF. V is TRBV20-1 and J is TRBJ1-3, with no clear D. The CDR3 spans 11 residues. V dropped 0 bases and J dropped 7 bases, with 4 bases sitting between them. Looked up from germline, CDR1 is DFQATT and CDR2 is SNEGSKA (reference sequence).

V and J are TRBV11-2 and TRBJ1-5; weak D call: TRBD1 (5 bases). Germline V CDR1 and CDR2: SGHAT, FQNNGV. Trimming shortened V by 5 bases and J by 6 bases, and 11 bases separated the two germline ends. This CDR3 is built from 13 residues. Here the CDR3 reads CASSRGAVQPQHF. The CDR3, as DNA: TGTGCCAGCAGCCGTGGGGCAGTTCAGCCCCAGCATTTT.

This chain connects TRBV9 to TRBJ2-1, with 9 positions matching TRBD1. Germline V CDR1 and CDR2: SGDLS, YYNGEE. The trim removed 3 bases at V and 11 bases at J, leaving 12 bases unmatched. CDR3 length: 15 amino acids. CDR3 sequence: CASSDEVPGQGKQFF. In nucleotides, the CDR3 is TGTGCCAGCAGCGATGAGGTCCCGGGACAGGGAAAGCAGTTCTTC.

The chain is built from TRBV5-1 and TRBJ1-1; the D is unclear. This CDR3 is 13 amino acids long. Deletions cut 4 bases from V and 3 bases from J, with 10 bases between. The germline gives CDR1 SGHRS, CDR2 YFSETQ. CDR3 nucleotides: TGCGCCAGCAGCCCAAGGGTTTACACTGAAGCTTTCTTT. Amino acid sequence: CASSPRVYTEAFF.

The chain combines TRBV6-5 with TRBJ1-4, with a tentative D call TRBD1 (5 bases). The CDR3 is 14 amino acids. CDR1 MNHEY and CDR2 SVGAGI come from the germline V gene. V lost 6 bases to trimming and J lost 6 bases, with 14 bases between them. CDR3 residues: CASSLSRGDEKLFF. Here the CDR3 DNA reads TGTGCCAGCAGCCTAAGCCGGGGGGATGAAAAACTGTTTTTT.

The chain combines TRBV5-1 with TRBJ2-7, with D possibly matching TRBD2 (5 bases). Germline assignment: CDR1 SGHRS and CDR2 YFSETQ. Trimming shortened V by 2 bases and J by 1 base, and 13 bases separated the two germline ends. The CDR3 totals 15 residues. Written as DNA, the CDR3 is TGCGCCAGCAGCTTTGAGGGAATAAAATCCTACGAGCAGTACTTC. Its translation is CASSFEGIKSYEQYF.